One and the same sample provided the 13 T cell receptor beta chains below, sequenced in a study of long-term antiretroviral therapy in people with HIV. Survey level was the resolution at which the v3.0 immunoSEQ assay ran. TCRdb's table, derived via immunoSEQ multiplex PCR, lists solely in-frame clones and lacks some. This repertoire shows about 50,000 clones, about 86% found once; its top ten account for around 3%. This sample comprised unsorted PBMCs, obtained 0.8 years after starting antiretroviral therapy. These receptors were collected from a woman aged 18-29 years with HIV.

As DNA, the CDR3 is TGTGCCAGCAGCCTCCTAAGGAAGCAGTACTTC. Encoded protein: CASSLLRKQYF. This rearrangement joins TRBV6-5 to TRBJ2-7; D not certain. Between the trimmed V and J ends, which lost 6 bases and 8 bases, there was a span of 11 bases. The CDR3 is 11 amino acids. From germline, CDR1 is MNHEY and CDR2 SVGAGI.

In this sample, this clone turned up a few times. The chain joins TRBV13 to TRBJ2-5; TRBD2 aligns across 7 bases. Per the germline V gene, CDR1 is PRHDT and CDR2 is FYEKMQ (reference sequence). This CDR3 has 14 amino acids. Germline trimming cut 2 bases from V and 2 bases from J; bases unmatched to any gene: 2. CDR3: CASSLRREQETQYF. CDR3 nucleotide sequence: TGTGCCAGCAGCTTAAGGCGGGAGCAAGAGACCCAGTACTTC.

This chain links TRBV6-4 with TRBJ2-1, with D possibly being TRBD2 (5 bases). Trimming pared 2 bases from V and 0 bases from J, leaving 17 bases between. Per the germline V gene, CDR1 is MRHNA and CDR2 is SNTAGT. The CDR3 extends over 18 amino acids. The CDR3: CASSDIPTGWGSYNEQFF. The CDR3 region has the DNA TGTGCCAGCAGTGACATCCCCACGGGATGGGGCTCCTACAATGAGCAGTTCTTC.

This rearrangement joins TRBV5-6 to TRBJ1-2; D may be TRBD1 (5 bases). This CDR3 is 15 amino acids long. V was clipped by 5 bases and J by 5 bases, with 19 bases between them. The germline gives CDR1 SGHDT, CDR2 YYEEEE. CDR3 nucleotides: TGTGCCAGCAGTAAGATTTGGGACCTTACGTATGGCTACACCTTC. It yields the protein CASSKIWDLTYGYTF.

This chain uses TRBV7-9 with TRBJ1-2; D ambiguous. CDR3 length: 14 residues. Germline CDR1 is SEHNR and CDR2 is FQNEAQ (reference sequence). V lost 2 bases and J lost 1, with 8 bases in between. The CDR3 is CASSLYNSNYGYTF. DNA of the CDR3: TGTGCCAGCAGCTTATATAACAGTAACTATGGCTACACCTTC.

The table lists this clone with a few counts. This chain links TRBV4-2 with TRBJ2-7, with TRBD2 matching over 8 bases. J lost 2 bases, V lost 0 bases, and 6 bases had no gene match. Germline loops: CDR1 LGHNA, CDR2 YNFKEQ. The CDR3 is made up of 16 amino acids. The CDR3 loop reads CASSQENEREPYEQYF. The CDR3 DNA reads TGTGCCAGCAGCCAAGAAAACGAGCGGGAGCCCTACGAGCAGTACTTC.

The rearrangement links TRBV28 to TRBJ1-5, with D tentatively TRBD1 (5 bases). Germline CDR1 is MDHEN and CDR2 is SYDVKM. V lost 7 bases and J lost 5, with 12 bases in between. The length of the CDR3 is 13 residues. CDR3 region: CASTAGGYQPQHF. CDR3 nucleotides: TGTGCCAGCACCGCGGGGGGGTATCAGCCCCAGCATTTT.

This chain uses TRBV7-2 with TRBJ2-3; 13 bases line up with TRBD2. The J segment lost 1 base and the V segment lost 4 bases, leaving 5 bases of the junction unmatched. CDR1 is SGHTA, CDR2 FQGNSA, per germline. CDR3 size: 17 residues. CDR3 loop: CASSWTSGRGGTDTQYF. In DNA form, the CDR3 reads TGTGCCAGCAGCTGGACTAGCGGGAGAGGGGGCACAGATACGCAGTATTTT.

This chain connects TRBV25-1 to TRBJ1-2; a possible D gene is TRBD1 (5 bases). V lost 6 bases and J lost 8, with 10 bases in between. The CDR3 loop spans 11 amino acids. The V gene's germline CDR1 is MGHDK and CDR2 SYGVNS. CDR3 region: CASSPRGGYTF. The CDR3 DNA reads as TGTGCCAGCAGCCCTCGGGGGGGCTACACCTTC.

The CDR3 bases are TGTGCCAGCAGCCCATGGGACAGGGGATACCAAGAGACCCAGTACTTC. It yields the protein CASSPWDRGYQETQYF. The V gene is TRBV9, the J gene TRBJ2-5, with 10 bases fitting TRBD1. V lost 4 bases, J lost 0 bases, and 6 bases stayed unmatched. This CDR3 comprises 16 residues. Germline CDR1 and CDR2: SGDLS and YYNGEE.

This chain links TRBV5-1 with TRBJ1-5; 9 positions match TRBD1. This CDR3 comprises 15 residues. Losses at the gene ends were 0 bases for V and 6 bases for J; bases not matched to a gene: 4. Germline CDR1 and CDR2: SGHRS and YFSETQ. The CDR3 DNA sequence: TGCGCCAGCAGCTTGGAGACAGGGGGAGTTCAGCCCCAGCATTTT. It translates to CASSLETGGVQPQHF.

This chain connects TRBV18 to TRBJ2-7; D is unresolved. The CDR3 is 15 residues long. Germline V gives CDR1 KGHSH, CDR2 LQKENI. Trimming removed 5 bases at V and 2 bases at J, with 16 bases between. DNA for the CDR3: TGTGCCAGCTCATCTAGGGTTTCCTCGGCCTACGAGCAGTACTTC. It is translated as CASSSRVSSAYEQYF.

The rearrangement uses TRBV4-1 and TRBJ2-5, with D unclear. V shed 1 base and J shed 5 bases, with 5 bases lying between them. In germline, CDR1 is MGHRA, CDR2 YSYEKL. The CDR3 totals 12 residues. CDR3 sequence reads: CASSQVRETQYF. The CDR3 DNA sequence: TGCGCCAGCAGCCAAGTCCGGGAGACCCAGTACTTC.